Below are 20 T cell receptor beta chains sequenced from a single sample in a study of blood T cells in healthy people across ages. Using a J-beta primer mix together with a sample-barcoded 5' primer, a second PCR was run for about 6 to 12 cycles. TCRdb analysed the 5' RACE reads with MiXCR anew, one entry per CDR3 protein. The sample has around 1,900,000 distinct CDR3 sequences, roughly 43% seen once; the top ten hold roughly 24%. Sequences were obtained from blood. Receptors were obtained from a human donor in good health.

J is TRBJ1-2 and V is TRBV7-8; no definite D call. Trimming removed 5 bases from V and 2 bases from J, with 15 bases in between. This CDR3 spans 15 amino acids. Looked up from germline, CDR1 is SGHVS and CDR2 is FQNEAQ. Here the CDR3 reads CASSPHGRGNYGYTF. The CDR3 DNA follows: TGTGCCAGCAGCCCTCACGGTCGGGGAAACTATGGCTACACCTTC. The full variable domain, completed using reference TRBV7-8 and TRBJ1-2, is GAGVSQSPRYKVAKRGQDVALRCDPISGHVSLFWYQQALGQGPEFLTYFQNEAQLDKSGLPSDRFFAERPEGSVSTLKIQRTQQEDSAVYLCASSPHGRGNYGYTFGSGTRLTVV.

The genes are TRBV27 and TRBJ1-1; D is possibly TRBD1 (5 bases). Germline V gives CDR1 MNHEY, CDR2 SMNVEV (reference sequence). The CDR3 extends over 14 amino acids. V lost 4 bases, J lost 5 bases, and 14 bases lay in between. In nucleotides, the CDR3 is TGTGCCAGCAGTTGGGCCCAGGGAGTAACTGAAGCTTTCTTT. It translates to CASSWAQGVTEAFF.

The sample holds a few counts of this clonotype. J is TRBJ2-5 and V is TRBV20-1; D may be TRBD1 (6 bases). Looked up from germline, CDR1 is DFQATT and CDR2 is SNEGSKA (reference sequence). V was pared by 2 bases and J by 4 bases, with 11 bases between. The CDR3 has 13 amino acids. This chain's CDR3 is CSARNRDRETQYF. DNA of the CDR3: TGCAGTGCTAGAAACAGGGATAGAGAGACCCAGTACTTC.

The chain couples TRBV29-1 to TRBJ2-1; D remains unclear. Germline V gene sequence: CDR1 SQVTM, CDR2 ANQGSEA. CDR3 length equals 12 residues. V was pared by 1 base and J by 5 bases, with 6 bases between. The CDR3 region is CSVEVSNNEQFF. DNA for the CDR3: TGCAGCGTTGAAGTCAGCAACAATGAGCAGTTCTTC.

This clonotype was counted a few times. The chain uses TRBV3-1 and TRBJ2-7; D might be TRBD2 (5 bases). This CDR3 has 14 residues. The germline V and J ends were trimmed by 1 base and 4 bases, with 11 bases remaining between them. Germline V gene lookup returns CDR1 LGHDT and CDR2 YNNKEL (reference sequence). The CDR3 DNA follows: TGTGCCAGCAGCCAAGTAGACGGGGAGTACGAGCAGTACTTC. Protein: CASSQVDGEYEQYF.

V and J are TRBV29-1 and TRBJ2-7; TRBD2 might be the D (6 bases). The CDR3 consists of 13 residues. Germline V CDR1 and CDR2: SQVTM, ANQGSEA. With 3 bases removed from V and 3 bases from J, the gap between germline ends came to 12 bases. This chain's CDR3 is CSVEGGTNYEQYF. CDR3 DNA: TGCAGCGTTGAGGGAGGTACTAACTACGAGCAGTACTTC.

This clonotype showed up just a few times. CDR3 DNA sequence: TGTGCCAGCAGGTCCCAGGGTAGCTACACCTTC. Protein product: CASRSQGSYTF. The rearrangement links TRBV27 to TRBJ1-2; weak D call: TRBD1 (5 bases). Germline V gives CDR1 MNHEY, CDR2 SMNVEV (reference sequence). V shed 6 bases and J shed 9 bases, with 11 bases lying between them. The CDR3 consists of 11 residues.

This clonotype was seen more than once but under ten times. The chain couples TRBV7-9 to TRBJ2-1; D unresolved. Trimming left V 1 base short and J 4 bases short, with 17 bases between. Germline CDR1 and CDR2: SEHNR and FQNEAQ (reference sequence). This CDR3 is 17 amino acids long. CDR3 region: CASSLGSRAGLYNEQFF. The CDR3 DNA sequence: TGTGCCAGCAGCTTAGGTTCACGGGCAGGTTTGTACAATGAGCAGTTCTTC.

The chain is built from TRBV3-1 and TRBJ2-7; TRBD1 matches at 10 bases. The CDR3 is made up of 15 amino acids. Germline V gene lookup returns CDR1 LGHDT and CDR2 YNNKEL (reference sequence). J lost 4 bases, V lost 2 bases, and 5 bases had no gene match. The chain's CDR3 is CASSQRQGARYEQYF. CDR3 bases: TGTGCCAGCAGCCAACGACAGGGGGCGAGATACGAGCAGTACTTC.

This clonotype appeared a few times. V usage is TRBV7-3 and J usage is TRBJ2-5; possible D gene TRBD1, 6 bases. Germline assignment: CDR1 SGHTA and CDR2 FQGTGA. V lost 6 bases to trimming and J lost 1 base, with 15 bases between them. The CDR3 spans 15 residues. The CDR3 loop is CASSVLGTTQETQYF. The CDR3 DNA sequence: TGTGCCAGCAGTGTTCTCGGGACAACCCAAGAGACCCAGTACTTC.

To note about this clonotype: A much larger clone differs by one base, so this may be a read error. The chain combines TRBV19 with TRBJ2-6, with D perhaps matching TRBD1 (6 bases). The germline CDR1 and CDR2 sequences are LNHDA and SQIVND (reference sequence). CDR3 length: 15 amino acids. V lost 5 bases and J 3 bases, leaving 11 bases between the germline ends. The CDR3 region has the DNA TGTGCCAGTAGTGTCCCAGGGGATGGGGCCAACGTCCTGACTTTC. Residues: CASSVPGDGANVLTF.

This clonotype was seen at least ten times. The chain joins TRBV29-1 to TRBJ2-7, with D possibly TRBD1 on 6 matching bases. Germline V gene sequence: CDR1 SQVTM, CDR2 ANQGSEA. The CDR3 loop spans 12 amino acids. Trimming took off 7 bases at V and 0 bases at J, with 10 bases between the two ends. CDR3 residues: CSAGTSSYEQYF. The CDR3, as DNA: TGCAGCGCCGGGACAAGCTCCTACGAGCAGTACTTC.

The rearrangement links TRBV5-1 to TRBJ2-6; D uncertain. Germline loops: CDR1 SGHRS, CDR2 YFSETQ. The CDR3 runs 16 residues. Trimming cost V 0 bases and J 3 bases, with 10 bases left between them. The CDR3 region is CASSLATGHGANVLTF. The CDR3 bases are TGCGCCAGCAGCTTGGCCACTGGGCATGGGGCCAACGTCCTGACTTTC.

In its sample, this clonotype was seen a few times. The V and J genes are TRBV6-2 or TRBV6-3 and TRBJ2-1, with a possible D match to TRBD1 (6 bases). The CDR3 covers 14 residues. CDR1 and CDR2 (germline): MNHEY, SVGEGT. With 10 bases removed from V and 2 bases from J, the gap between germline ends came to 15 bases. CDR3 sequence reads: CATRNRDPYNEQFF. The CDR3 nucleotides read TGTGCCACTAGAAACAGGGACCCCTACAATGAGCAGTTCTTC.

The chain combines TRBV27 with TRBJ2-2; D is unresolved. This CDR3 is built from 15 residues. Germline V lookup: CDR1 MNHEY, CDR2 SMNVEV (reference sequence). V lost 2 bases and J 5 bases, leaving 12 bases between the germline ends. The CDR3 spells CASSLRFSWTGELFF. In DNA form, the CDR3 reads TGTGCCAGCAGTTTAAGGTTCAGCTGGACCGGGGAGCTGTTTTTT.

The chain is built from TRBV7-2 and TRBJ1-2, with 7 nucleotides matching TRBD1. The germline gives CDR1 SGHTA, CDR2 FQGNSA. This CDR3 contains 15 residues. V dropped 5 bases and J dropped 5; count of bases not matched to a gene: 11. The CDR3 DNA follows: TGTACCAGCAGCCTCTACAGGGGTTATACGTATGGCTACACCTTC. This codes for CTSSLYRGYTYGYTF.

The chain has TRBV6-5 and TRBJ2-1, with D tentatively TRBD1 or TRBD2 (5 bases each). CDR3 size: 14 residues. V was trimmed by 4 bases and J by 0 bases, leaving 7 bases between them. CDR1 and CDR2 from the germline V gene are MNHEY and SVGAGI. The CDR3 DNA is TGTGCCAGCAGTTGGGACGACTCCTACAATGAGCAGTTCTTC. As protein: CASSWDDSYNEQFF.

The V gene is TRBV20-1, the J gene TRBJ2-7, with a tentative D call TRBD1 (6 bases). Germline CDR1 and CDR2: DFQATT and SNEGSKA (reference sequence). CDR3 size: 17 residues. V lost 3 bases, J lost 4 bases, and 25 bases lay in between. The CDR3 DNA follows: TGCAGTGCTAGGGATTTGGAATTCGTGGACAGTACTTACGAGCAGTACTTC. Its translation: CSARDLEFVDSTYEQYF.

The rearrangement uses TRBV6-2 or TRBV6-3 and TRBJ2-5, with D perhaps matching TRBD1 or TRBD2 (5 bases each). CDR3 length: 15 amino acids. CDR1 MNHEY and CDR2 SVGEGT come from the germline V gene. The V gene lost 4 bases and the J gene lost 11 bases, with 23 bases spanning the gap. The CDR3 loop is CASSSGLRAPREQYF. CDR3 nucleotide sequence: TGTGCCAGCAGTTCGGGGCTAAGGGCCCCTAGAGAGCAGTACTTC.

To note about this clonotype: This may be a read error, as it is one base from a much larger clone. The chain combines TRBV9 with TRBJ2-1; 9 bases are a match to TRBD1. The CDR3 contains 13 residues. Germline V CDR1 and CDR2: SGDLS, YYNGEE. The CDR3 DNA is TGTGCCAGCAGCCGGACAGGGGACAATGAGCGGTTCTTC. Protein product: CASSRTGDNERFF.